This paragraph covers one T cell receptor (beta chain) sequence. In the original processing: From reference gene primer amplification, estimates of nucleated cell counts were derived. Profiled with immunoSEQ multiplex PCR; TCRdb holds only in-frame clones, not every one. V and J calls and clone size follow that table, whereas D and trimming were derived from the DNA. The table has 250,000 to 350,000 clones, about nine tenths seen once. The record originates from a study of blood T cell repertoires in COVID-19. Across the whole study: Samples of COVID-19 (acute and convalescent) were obtained from the United States, Italy and Spain. Nucleic acid was either cDNA or gDNA, and it came from T cells, B-cell-depleted T cells, or PBMCs.

V gave up 3 bases and J gave up 11 bases; unmatched junction bases: 6. The CDR3 has 12 amino acids. This chain connects TRBV12-3 or TRBV12-4 to TRBJ1-2; 7 positions agree with TRBD1. This clonotype was obtained from a woman aged 45-65 years who had recovered from COVID-19. The source material was peripheral blood. The CDR3 bases are TGTGCCAGCAGTTTGAGACAGGGCCCATACACCTTC. This translates into CASSLRQGPYTF.